The 32 T cell receptor beta chains in this list originate from one sample, sequenced in a study of early T cells in non-severe SARS-CoV-2 infection. TCRdb re-called the 5' RACE reads through MiXCR, storing one row per CDR3 protein. The sample yields some 85,000 distinct CDR3 sequences, approximately 14% seen once. The sequencing input was whole blood. The source of these receptors is an adult who was a healthcare worker with PCR-confirmed SARS-CoV-2 infection or an uninfected control (not recorded which).

This clonotype was detected ten times or more. The chain couples TRBV7-8 to TRBJ2-5; D possibly matches TRBD1 or TRBD2 (5 bases each). CDR3 length: 16 residues. The V end was cut by 0 bases, the J end by 5 bases, with 16 bases between. Germline V gene data show CDR1 as SGHVS and CDR2 as FQNEAQ. CDR3 sequence (DNA): TGTGCCAGCAGCTTAGCTCTTCGGGGTTGGGGGGAGACCCAGTACTTC. The encoded protein is CASSLALRGWGETQYF.

The chain recombines TRBV6-2 or TRBV6-3 with TRBJ2-1, with TRBD2 as a possible D gene (6 bases). CDR3 length: 15 residues. Trimming pared 6 bases from V and 0 bases from J, leaving 12 bases between. Germline CDR1 MNHEY, CDR2 SVGEGT. DNA for the CDR3: TGTGCCAGCAGCGGGCGGGGATTCTCCTACAATGAGCAGTTCTTC. Protein: CASSGRGFSYNEQFF.

This clonotype has more than one count but fewer than ten. The CDR3 here is CASSRSETGGSPLHF. The CDR3 nucleotides are TGTGCCAGCAGTCGTTCGGAAACAGGGGGGTCACCCCTCCACTTT. The V gene is TRBV3-1, the J gene TRBJ1-6; 8 positions match TRBD1. J gave up 10 bases and V 6 bases, and 11 bases lay outside the gene matches. CDR1 and CDR2 from the germline V gene are LGHDT and YNNKEL (reference sequence). The CDR3 runs to 15 residues.

This clonotype appeared many times. The rearrangement links TRBV3-1 to TRBJ1-2, with D possibly TRBD1 on 6 matching bases. The CDR3 loop spans 15 amino acids. V was cut by 1 base and J by 2 bases, with 11 bases left in between. Germline CDR1 and CDR2: LGHDT and YNNKEL (reference sequence). The CDR3 is CASSQGTVLNYGYTF. The CDR3 DNA sequence: TGTGCCAGCAGCCAAGGGACAGTCCTAAACTATGGCTACACCTTC.

The chain carries TRBV3-1 and TRBJ2-1; TRBD1 might be the D (5 bases). The V and J ends lost 1 base and 4 bases respectively, with 11 bases between them. Germline CDR1 reads LGHDT; CDR2 reads YNNKEL (reference sequence). This CDR3 is built from 15 residues. CDR3 in amino acids: CASSQVAGRYNEQFF. The CDR3 nucleotides are TGTGCCAGCAGCCAAGTTGCAGGGCGGTACAATGAGCAGTTCTTC.

This clonotype was detected ten times or more. V and J are TRBV30 and TRBJ2-7; D is uncertain. CDR3 length equals 15 residues. From germline, CDR1 is GTSNPN and CDR2 SVGIG (reference sequence). Trimming took 1 base from V and 3 from J, leaving 16 bases between them. CDR3 region: CAWSERLTIVYEQYF. In nucleotides, the CDR3 is TGTGCCTGGAGTGAACGGCTAACAATCGTCTACGAGCAGTACTTC.

J is TRBJ2-3 and V is TRBV20-1; 8 bases are a match to TRBD2. This CDR3 is built from 13 residues. The junction had 7 bases not matched to a gene; V was cut back by 5 bases and J by 6 bases. Germline loops: CDR1 DFQATT, CDR2 SNEGSKA (reference sequence). In DNA form, the CDR3 reads TGCAGTGCTTACGCGGGGGGCCGGGATACGCAGTATTTT. It encodes CSAYAGGRDTQYF.

This chain uses TRBV15 with TRBJ2-3; D might be TRBD1 (6 bases). Germline V CDR1 and CDR2: LNHNV, YYDKDF (reference sequence). V was cut by 0 bases and J by 6 bases, with 10 bases left in between. This CDR3 comprises 14 residues. The CDR3 sequence is CATSRDFDRDTQYF. CDR3 coding DNA: TGTGCCACCAGCAGAGATTTCGACAGGGATACGCAGTATTTT.

This clonotype was counted at least ten times. This chain links TRBV6-1 with TRBJ2-5; 8 bases line up with TRBD1. The ends lost 4 bases at V and 5 bases at J; junction bases unmatched: 6. The CDR3 runs 14 residues. Germline V gives CDR1 MNHNS, CDR2 SASEGT. For the CDR3, the DNA is TGTGCCAGCAGTGCTTGGACAGGGAGGGAGACCCAGTACTTC. It yields the protein CASSAWTGRETQYF.

Many counts were recorded for this clonotype. V gene TRBV5-1 combines with J gene TRBJ2-1, with unresolved D. The CDR3 has 12 residues. The germline V gene has CDR1 SGHRS and CDR2 YFSETQ. Deletions cut 1 base from V and 5 bases from J, with 4 bases between. For the CDR3, the DNA is TGCGCCAGCAGCTTGCAGAACAATGAGCAGTTCTTC. This translates into CASSLQNNEQFF.

The chain links TRBV6-1 to TRBJ1-1; 9 bases are a match to TRBD1. Germline V lookup: CDR1 MNHNS, CDR2 SASEGT. The CDR3 consists of 14 residues. With V trimmed by 2 bases and J by 5 bases, 3 bases remained unmatched. CDR3 nucleotides: TGTGCCAGCAGTGAAAACAGGGGGCGGACTGAAGCTTTCTTT. This translates into CASSENRGRTEAFF.

The chain joins TRBV27 to TRBJ1-4; 8 bases line up with TRBD1. Germline V gives CDR1 MNHEY, CDR2 SMNVEV (reference sequence). V lost 5 bases to trimming and J lost 4 bases; unmatched junction nucleotides: 6. The CDR3 is 15 residues long. CDR3 amino acids: CASSGADRGNEKLFF. DNA of the CDR3: TGTGCCAGCAGTGGGGCCGACAGGGGTAATGAAAAACTGTTTTTT. Looking up the rest from reference TRBV27 and TRBJ1-4 gives the full variable domain: EAQVTQNPRYLITVTGKKLTVTCSQNMNHEYMSWYRQDPGLGLRQIYYSMNVEVTDKGDVPEGYKVSRKEKRNFPLILESPSPNQTSLYFCASSGADRGNEKLFFGSGTQLSVL.

The rearrangement joins TRBV20-1 to TRBJ2-5; 11 nucleotides align to TRBD2. This CDR3 has 14 amino acids. Per germline, CDR1 DFQATT and CDR2 SNEGSKA (reference sequence). The ends lost 6 bases at V and 2 bases at J; junction bases unmatched: 5. CDR3 sequence: CSATIAGGQETQYF. In DNA, the CDR3 is TGCAGTGCAACAATAGCGGGGGGGCAAGAGACCCAGTACTTC.

This chain connects TRBV2 to TRBJ1-1; D gene uncertain. Germline CDR1 reads SNHLY; CDR2 reads FYNNEI. V was trimmed by 2 bases and J by 4 bases, leaving 11 bases between them. This CDR3 region has 14 residues. CDR3: CASSESPGFTEAFF. Here the CDR3 DNA reads TGTGCCAGCAGTGAATCGCCGGGATTCACTGAAGCTTTCTTT.

Many counts were recorded for this clonotype. This chain joins TRBV12-3 or TRBV12-4 and TRBJ1-5; D is possibly TRBD1 (6 bases). The V gene lost 4 bases and the J gene lost 6 bases, with 7 bases spanning the gap. The CDR3 consists of 12 residues. CDR3 bases: TGTGCCAGCAGTTCAGGGGTTCAGCCCCAGCATTTT. This translates into CASSSGVQPQHF.

The chain recombines TRBV6-5 with TRBJ1-5; 7 bases match TRBD1. The CDR3 contains 14 residues. Trimming took 4 bases from V and 5 from J; bases not matched to a gene: 5. Germline V CDR1 and CDR2: MNHEY, SVGAGI. In nucleotides, the CDR3 is TGTGCCAGCAGTTCCCATGGACAGGATCAGCCCCAGCATTTT. Protein product: CASSSHGQDQPQHF.

The table lists this clonotype with a few counts. The DNA of the CDR3 is TGCAGTGCTAGCGCTAGCGGGGGAACAGATACGCAGTATTTT. Protein product: CSASASGGTDTQYF. V gene TRBV20-1 combines with J gene TRBJ2-3, with TRBD2 matching 10 bases. The trim removed 3 bases at V and 3 bases at J, leaving 3 bases unmatched. Germline CDR1 reads DFQATT; CDR2 reads SNEGSKA (reference sequence). The CDR3 has 14 amino acids.

The chain has TRBV11-3 and TRBJ2-2; D is unclear. The CDR3 is 16 residues long. V was pared by 1 base and J by 0 bases, with 9 bases between. Germline-derived CDR1 and CDR2 are SGHNT and YENEEA. The CDR3 DNA follows: TGTGCCAGCAGCTTAGCGGCCTCCACGAACACCGGGGAGCTGTTTTTT. Its translation is CASSLAASTNTGELFF.

The V gene is TRBV10-2, the J gene TRBJ1-6; D may be TRBD1 (5 bases). Trimming took 10 bases from V and 12 from J, leaving 19 bases between them. The CDR3 is 13 amino acids. Looked up from germline, CDR1 is WSHSY and CDR2 is SAAADI. This CDR3 is CATWTSHLVPLHF. The CDR3 nucleotides are TGCGCCACATGGACATCCCACTTGGTACCCCTCCACTTT.

This clonotype was observed a handful of times. For the CDR3, the DNA is TGTGCCAGCAGCCCCTGGGGGACCGACGAACTGTTTTTT. Translating gives CASSPWGTDELFF. The rearrangement uses TRBV7-9 and TRBJ1-4; a weak D match, TRBD1 (5 bases). V was cut by 5 bases and J by 12 bases, with 16 bases left in between. CDR1 is SEHNR and CDR2 is FQNEAQ in the germline V gene (reference sequence). This CDR3 is 13 amino acids long.

This chain connects TRBV28 to TRBJ2-3; D is possibly TRBD2 (5 bases). Trimming pared 6 bases from V and 4 bases from J, leaving 17 bases between. The CDR3 is made up of 15 amino acids. Germline values: CDR1 MDHEN, CDR2 SYDVKM. DNA of the CDR3: TGTGCCAGCAGACCCACGGGAATCCGCGCAGATACGCAGTATTTT. Its protein is CASRPTGIRADTQYF.

This chain uses TRBV9 with TRBJ1-2, with no clear D. This CDR3 contains 13 residues. Trimming removed 8 bases at V and 1 base at J, with 12 bases between. Germline CDR1 is SGDLS and CDR2 is YYNGEE. CDR3 amino acids: CASSLEDNYGYTF. The CDR3, as DNA: TGTGCCAGTTCACTTGAGGATAACTATGGCTACACCTTC.

This clonotype has just a few counts. The V call is TRBV6-2 or TRBV6-3, the J call TRBJ2-5; possibly TRBD2 for D (6 bases). The CDR3 length is 14 residues. Germline values: CDR1 MNHEY, CDR2 SVGEGT. V shed 5 bases and J shed 2 bases, with 12 bases lying between them. DNA of the CDR3: TGTGCCAGCAGTCTGGGACTGCTGCAAGAGACCCAGTACTTC. The encoded protein is CASSLGLLQETQYF.

This clonotype was picked up many times. The chain employs TRBV7-9 and TRBJ2-7, with D tentatively TRBD1 (5 bases). The germline V gene encodes CDR1 SEHNR and CDR2 FQNEAQ (reference sequence). The V end was cut by 5 bases, the J end by 0 bases, with 8 bases between. There are 13 residues in the CDR3. The DNA for the CDR3 is TGTGCCAGCAGCCCCGACAGCTCCTACGAGCAGTACTTC. Protein product: CASSPDSSYEQYF.

The chain joins TRBV30 to TRBJ1-2; D not certain. Germline values: CDR1 GTSNPN, CDR2 SVGIG (reference sequence). Trimming pared 5 bases from V and 7 bases from J, leaving 17 bases between. The CDR3 runs to 13 residues. The CDR3 sequence is CAWRTAVGGGYTF. DNA of the CDR3: TGTGCCTGGCGGACGGCTGTCGGTGGTGGCTACACCTTC.

This chain joins TRBV29-1 and TRBJ2-1; maybe TRBD2 (7 bases). The germline V and J ends were trimmed by 3 bases and 11 bases, with 14 bases remaining between them. From germline, CDR1 is SQVTM and CDR2 ANQGSEA. This CDR3 has 12 amino acids. This CDR3 reads CSVDGGQPKQFF. In nucleotides, the CDR3 is TGCAGCGTTGACGGGGGGCAACCCAAGCAGTTCTTC.

This clonotype was recorded a few times. J is TRBJ2-5 and V is TRBV23-1; no firm D call. TRBV23-1 is recorded as an ORF, its role being uncertain. The CDR3 is 19 amino acids. V was clipped by 4 bases and J by 1 base, with 25 bases between them. The CDR3 nucleotides are TGCGCCAGCAGTCCCCATTCGCCACGGAAACGGCAGTCCCAAGAGACCCAGTACTTC. This encodes CASSPHSPRKRQSQETQYF.

In its sample, this clonotype was seen many times. The chain couples TRBV11-2 to TRBJ2-7; 9 bases line up with TRBD1. V was pared by 2 bases and J by 11 bases, with 13 bases of the junction left unmatched. Per the germline V gene, CDR1 is SGHAT and CDR2 is FQNNGV. This CDR3 comprises 15 residues. The chain's CDR3 is CASSLSPDRGTAEYF. DNA for the CDR3: TGTGCCAGCAGCTTATCCCCAGACAGGGGGACCGCCGAGTACTTC.

The sample holds a few counts of this clonotype. This chain links TRBV20-1 with TRBJ1-1, with a possible D match to TRBD1 (5 bases). CDR1 and CDR2 (germline): DFQATT, SNEGSKA (reference sequence). The V gene lost 2 bases and the J gene lost 0 bases, with 19 bases spanning the gap. This CDR3 is 17 amino acids long. This CDR3 is CSARPPGAPSMNTEAFF. DNA for the CDR3: TGCAGTGCTAGACCCCCTGGGGCCCCTTCCATGAACACTGAAGCTTTCTTT.

This clonotype was detected only a few times. The CDR3 DNA reads TGTGCCAGCAGTTTAACAGGTTTCGGTTATGGCTACACCTTC. Amino acids: CASSLTGFGYGYTF. This chain connects TRBV28 to TRBJ1-2, with TRBD1 as a possible D gene (5 bases). Germline V gene data show CDR1 as MDHEN and CDR2 as SYDVKM. V was shortened by 2 bases and J by 5 bases, with 12 bases between the two germline ends. The CDR3 is 14 amino acids.

This clonotype was observed at least ten times. The genes are TRBV7-9 and TRBJ2-5; TRBD2 matches 10 bases. Germline CDR1 is SEHNR and CDR2 is FQNEAQ (reference sequence). V was pared by 5 bases and J by 0 bases, with 9 bases of the junction left unmatched. This CDR3 has 17 residues. CDR3 sequence reads: CASSPTTGLAYQETQYF. DNA for the CDR3: TGTGCCAGCAGCCCTACGACGGGACTAGCGTACCAAGAGACCCAGTACTTC.

At least ten counts were recorded for this clonotype. This rearrangement joins TRBV18 to TRBJ2-7, with D possibly matching TRBD2 (5 bases). Germline values: CDR1 KGHSH, CDR2 LQKENI. The germline V and J ends were trimmed by 5 bases and 6 bases, with 11 bases remaining between them. The CDR3 spans 12 residues. CDR3 DNA sequence: TGTGCCAGCTCAACGGCCGCGGGCGAGCAGTACTTC. Translating it yields CASSTAAGEQYF.